This passage covers 30 T cell receptor beta chains from one sample sequenced in a study of regulatory T cells in long-lasting Graves disease. Time point: newly diagnosed GD, antithyroid drugs for less than 3 months. TCR sequences were obtained from RNA taken from PBMCs. For TCR beta, libraries came from iRepertoire HTBI primers and Arm-PCR of CDR3 regions. One entry per CDR3 protein results from TCRdb running MiXCR on the multiplex PCR reads. This sample carries roughly 500,000 distinct CDR3 sequences, approximately 13% of them seen once, and the ten largest clones take 10%. The sample was also reused in another study, on T cells in Graves' hyperthyroidism and ophthalmopathy.

The input for sequencing was peripheral blood mononuclear cells (PBMCs), taken at new diagnosis, from a patient treated with antithyroid drugs. Source of these receptors: a man younger than 40 with Graves disease.

This clonotype was observed at least ten times. The chain employs TRBV28 and TRBJ2-3; D is possibly TRBD1 (5 bases). Germline assignment: CDR1 MDHEN and CDR2 SYDVKM. The CDR3 spans 15 residues. V was clipped by 3 bases and J by 6 bases, with 16 bases between them. The CDR3 loop reads CASSLSGLEGDTQYF. CDR3 nucleotide sequence: TGTGCCAGCAGTTTGTCAGGGCTGGAAGGTGATACGCAGTATTTT.

Notes on this clonotype: Possible read error: a much larger clone is one base away. The chain combines TRBV10-3 with TRBJ1-4; tentatively, D is TRBD1 (6 bases). The V end lost 2 bases, the J end lost 7 bases, and 11 bases lay between the germline ends. The CDR3 covers 14 residues. Germline V CDR1 and CDR2: ENHRY, SYGVKD. CDR3 sequence reads: CAISETGRSEKLFF. As DNA, the CDR3 is TGTGCCATCAGTGAGACAGGGAGGAGTGAAAAACTGTTTTTT.

This chain uses TRBV4-2 with TRBJ2-7; D gene ambiguous. Germline lookup yields CDR1 LGHNA and CDR2 YNFKEQ. V lost 0 bases to trimming and J lost 0 bases, with 9 bases between them. The CDR3 runs to 15 residues. In nucleotides, the CDR3 is TGTGCCAGCAGCCAAGAGGAACGGAGCTCCTACGAGCAGTACTTC. The encoded protein is CASSQEERSSYEQYF.

This clonotype was seen ten or more times. The chain links TRBV27 to TRBJ1-2, with D tentatively TRBD1 (6 bases). The CDR3 has 14 residues. Deletions cut 3 bases from V and 5 bases from J, with 13 bases between. Germline V gives CDR1 MNHEY, CDR2 SMNVEV (reference sequence). The CDR3 region has the DNA TGTGCCAGCAGTTTTTCGGGGGGCGGTTATGGCTACACCTTC. The encoded protein is CASSFSGGGYGYTF.

Only a few counts were recorded for this clonotype. This rearrangement joins TRBV4-1 to TRBJ2-3, with a weak D call TRBD1 (6 bases). CDR3 size: 14 residues. V lost 4 bases and J lost 1, with 9 bases in between. CDR1 is MGHRA and CDR2 is YSYEKL in the germline V gene. The CDR3 DNA reads TGCGCCAGCAGCCCGGGACACCGCACAGATACGCAGTATTTT. Translation gives CASSPGHRTDTQYF.

In its sample, this clonotype was seen a few times. The gene calls are TRBV6-1 and TRBJ2-1; the match to TRBD2 covers 9 bases. Germline loops: CDR1 MNHNS, CDR2 SASEGT. CDR3 length: 16 residues. Germline trimming cut 7 bases from V and 9 bases from J; bases unmatched to any gene: 16. The CDR3 DNA follows: TGTGCCAGCACTATAAGGACTAGCGCTGCGAGGGGTGAGCAGTTCTTC. As protein: CASTIRTSAARGEQFF.

This clonotype was seen many times. The J gene is TRBJ2-7, the V gene TRBV6-1; either TRBD1 or TRBD2 may supply D (5 bases each). Trimming shortened V by 6 bases and J by 5 bases, and 17 bases separated the two germline ends. There are 14 residues in the CDR3. Germline V gives CDR1 MNHNS, CDR2 SASEGT. In DNA form, the CDR3 reads TGTGCCAGCAGCCAGCCCAAGGGACGGAACGAGCAGTACTTC. Translating it yields CASSQPKGRNEQYF.

This clonotype was counted at least ten times. This chain connects TRBV5-1 to TRBJ1-5; possibly TRBD1 for D (5 bases). V was clipped by 5 bases and J by 5 bases, with 17 bases between them. Germline V gives CDR1 SGHRS, CDR2 YFSETQ. CDR3 length equals 15 residues. The CDR3 spells CASSLWGEMDQPQHF. As DNA, the CDR3 is TGCGCCAGCAGTTTATGGGGCGAGATGGATCAGCCCCAGCATTTT.

This clonotype was observed many times. J is TRBJ2-2 and V is TRBV12-3 or TRBV12-4; tentatively, D is TRBD1 or TRBD2 (7 bases each). V was clipped by 6 bases and J by 9 bases, with 26 bases between them. This CDR3 contains 17 residues. The DNA of the CDR3 is TGTGCCAGCAGCCCCAGGGGGGACCGGGACTACCGGCGGGAGCTGTTTTTT. As protein: CASSPRGDRDYRRELFF.

This clonotype has a count of ten or more. The V call is TRBV6-1, the J call TRBJ2-1; 7 bases agree with TRBD2. The CDR3 contains 13 residues. Germline V CDR1 and CDR2: MNHNS, SASEGT. Losses at the gene ends were 4 bases for V and 7 bases for J; bases not matched to a gene: 4. The CDR3 nucleotides read TGTGCCAGCAGTGTCGCGGGAGTAAATGAGCAGTTCTTC. As protein: CASSVAGVNEQFF.

Points on this clonotype: A much larger clone lies one base from this, so it may be a read error. The chain employs TRBV7-8 and TRBJ2-7; 8 bases are a match to TRBD1. The CDR3 has 17 amino acids. The germline V gene encodes CDR1 SGHVS and CDR2 FQNEAQ. As DNA, the CDR3 is TGTGCCGGCAGCTATATTATCGACAGGGGAAATCTCTACGAGCAGTACTTC. It translates to CAGSYIIDRGNLYEQYF.

This clonotype has a count of ten or more. The rearrangement links TRBV12-3 or TRBV12-4 to TRBJ2-1; 7 bases align to TRBD2. Germline trimming cut 6 bases from V and 8 bases from J; bases unmatched to any gene: 7. The CDR3 has 13 residues. The CDR3 is CASSLGREYEQFF. Here the CDR3 DNA reads TGTGCCAGCAGCCTAGGGAGGGAGTATGAGCAGTTCTTC.

At least ten counts were recorded for this clonotype. This rearrangement joins TRBV24-1 to TRBJ1-2; D unclear. The CDR3 totals 15 residues. Trimming left V 4 bases short and J 0 bases short, with 11 bases between. Germline CDR1 reads KGHDR; CDR2 reads SFDVKD. The CDR3, as DNA: TGTGCCACCAGTGACCACTTCGGACCTAACTATGGCTACACCTTC. Protein product: CATSDHFGPNYGYTF.

This clonotype has only a few counts. CDR3 DNA: TGCGCCAGCAGTGAGAGCGAGGAGCAGTTCTTC. Residues: CASSESEEQFF. The chain uses TRBV10-2 and TRBJ2-1; D is unresolved. This CDR3 is built from 11 residues. V lost 2 bases and J lost 10, with 6 bases in between. The germline V gene encodes CDR1 WSHSY and CDR2 SAAADI.

At least ten counts were recorded for this clonotype. The chain couples TRBV27 to TRBJ1-6; 11 nucleotides line up with TRBD1. The CDR3 is 14 amino acids. Trimming took 6 bases from V and 9 from J; bases not matched to a gene: 4. Germline loops: CDR1 MNHEY, CDR2 SMNVEV (reference sequence). The chain's CDR3 is CASRGQGEGSPLHF. CDR3 DNA sequence: TGTGCCAGCAGGGGACAGGGGGAGGGTTCACCCCTCCACTTT.

This clonotype was recorded a few times. The chain uses TRBV6-1 and TRBJ2-5; D is unresolved. The CDR3 consists of 14 residues. Trimming pared 6 bases from V and 2 bases from J, leaving 13 bases between. Germline V gives CDR1 MNHNS, CDR2 SASEGT. CDR3 sequence reads: CASSSGFAQETQYF. The CDR3 coding sequence is TGTGCCAGCAGCTCCGGGTTCGCACAAGAGACCCAGTACTTC.

V usage is TRBV6-5 and J usage is TRBJ2-7, with unresolved D. V lost 2 bases and J lost 6, with 14 bases in between. Germline lookup yields CDR1 MNHEY and CDR2 SVGAGI. The CDR3 contains 14 residues. Here the CDR3 reads CASSYAGHLGEQYF. The DNA of the CDR3 is TGTGCCAGCAGTTACGCCGGGCACTTGGGCGAGCAGTACTTC.

This clonotype has at least ten counts. The V and J genes are TRBV25-1 and TRBJ2-1; either TRBD1 or TRBD2 may supply D (6 bases each). The CDR3 is made up of 16 amino acids. From germline, CDR1 is MGHDK and CDR2 SYGVNS. V lost 7 bases and J 4 bases, leaving 20 bases between the germline ends. The CDR3 loop reads CASIPRGVRAYNEQFF. The CDR3 DNA follows: TGTGCCAGCATCCCGAGGGGGGTCCGAGCTTACAATGAGCAGTTCTTC.

This clonotype was seen many times. This chain links TRBV27 with TRBJ2-1, with 14 bases fitting TRBD2. Germline CDR1 is MNHEY and CDR2 is SMNVEV (reference sequence). Trimming removed 6 bases from V and 10 bases from J; junction bases left unmatched: 8. The CDR3 length is 15 residues. The CDR3 loop is CASSHRLAGGPEQFF. CDR3 coding DNA: TGTGCCAGCAGCCATAGACTAGCGGGAGGGCCGGAGCAGTTCTTC.

This clonotype was recorded a few times. The chain links TRBV12-3 or TRBV12-4 to TRBJ1-5, with no clear D. Trimming removed 5 bases from V and 2 bases from J, with 7 bases in between. This CDR3 has 13 amino acids. CDR3 in DNA: TGTGCCAGCAGTCCCCGGCGCAATCAGCCCCAGCATTTT. Amino acid sequence: CASSPRRNQPQHF.

This clonotype was counted at least ten times. V gene TRBV2 combines with J gene TRBJ1-5, with TRBD1 as a possible D gene (5 bases). Between the trimmed V and J ends, which lost 6 bases and 9 bases, there was a span of 12 bases. The CDR3 sequence is 12 residues long. The germline CDR1 and CDR2 sequences are SNHLY and FYNNEI. For the CDR3, the DNA is TGTGCCAGCAGATACCGGGGGGGGCCCCAGCATTTT. Amino acids: CASRYRGGPQHF.

This clonotype was counted ten times or more. The chain links TRBV5-1 to TRBJ2-2; no clear D. Looked up from germline, CDR1 is SGHRS and CDR2 is YFSETQ. There are 14 residues in the CDR3. V shed 0 bases and J shed 6 bases, with 9 bases lying between them. Written as DNA, the CDR3 is TGCGCCAGCAGCTTGGAAGAAGGCCCCGGGGAGCTGTTTTTT. It yields the protein CASSLEEGPGELFF.

This clonotype has at least ten counts. The chain has TRBV12-3 or TRBV12-4 and TRBJ1-5; no reliable D call. Trimming took 3 bases from V and 7 from J, leaving 7 bases between them. CDR3 length: 12 residues. CDR3 DNA sequence: TGTGCCAGCAGTTTCCGAGGGCAGCCCCAGCATTTT. This encodes CASSFRGQPQHF.

V is TRBV20-1 and J is TRBJ2-3; TRBD2 matches at 11 bases. Per germline, CDR1 DFQATT and CDR2 SNEGSKA (reference sequence). The CDR3 length is 15 residues. The ends lost 3 bases at V and 6 bases at J; junction bases unmatched: 8. CDR3 coding DNA: TGCAGTGCTAGGGTACTAGCGGGAGATGTGGATACGCAGTATTTT. This sequence encodes CSARVLAGDVDTQYF.

This clonotype was found many times. The chain is built from TRBV5-1 and TRBJ2-1, with 12 bases lining up with TRBD2. This CDR3 has 18 residues. After removal of 0 bases from V and 7 bases from J, the junction contained 11 bases not matched to a gene. CDR1 is SGHRS and CDR2 is YFSETQ in the germline V gene. The CDR3 is CASSLALTSGSYANEQFF. The DNA for the CDR3 is TGCGCCAGCAGCTTGGCCTTGACTAGCGGGAGTTATGCAAATGAGCAGTTCTTC. Full variable domain (remainder filled in from reference TRBV5-1 and TRBJ2-1): KAGVTQTPRYLIKTRGQQVTLSCSPISGHRSVSWYQQTPGQGLQFLFEYFSETQRNKGNFPGRFSGRQFSNSRSEMNVSTLELGDSALYLCASSLALTSGSYANEQFFGPGTRLTVL.

This clonotype appeared a few times. CDR3 DNA: TGTGCCAGCAGGACAGGGGGCGCGGGTACCGGGGAGCTGTTTTTT. Amino acid sequence: CASRTGGAGTGELFF. The V gene is TRBV6-1, the J gene TRBJ2-2; 10 bases line up with TRBD1. The V segment lost 6 bases and the J segment 5 bases; nucleotides outside the gene matches: 6. CDR1 and CDR2 from the germline V gene are MNHNS and SASEGT. The CDR3 totals 15 residues.

This clonotype was counted ten times or more. The CDR3 loop is CASSPLRGDEQFF. CDR3 coding DNA: TGCGCCAGCAGCCCCCTTCGGGGTGACGAGCAGTTCTTC. The J gene is TRBJ2-1, the V gene TRBV5-1, with D tentatively TRBD2 (5 bases). The V end lost 4 bases, the J end lost 10 bases, and 15 bases lay between the germline ends. There are 13 residues in the CDR3. Germline V gene lookup returns CDR1 SGHRS and CDR2 YFSETQ.

The J gene is TRBJ1-1, the V gene TRBV5-1; 10 bases agree with TRBD1. V lost 4 bases to trimming and J lost 5 bases; unmatched junction nucleotides: 5. This CDR3 is 14 amino acids long. Germline values: CDR1 SGHRS, CDR2 YFSETQ. The CDR3 bases are TGCGCCAGCAGCCAGGGACAGGGGATGACTGAAGCTTTCTTT. Protein sequence: CASSQGQGMTEAFF.

The chain combines TRBV10-3 with TRBJ2-1; 8 nucleotides agree with TRBD2. Germline V CDR1 and CDR2: ENHRY, SYGVKD. This CDR3 has 13 residues. V lost 7 bases to trimming and J lost 9 bases; unmatched junction nucleotides: 8. The CDR3 loop reads CAITAGEDIEQFF. As DNA, the CDR3 is TGTGCCATCACAGCGGGAGAGGATATTGAGCAGTTCTTC.

With respect to this clonotype: It may be a read error: a sequence one base away is much more abundant. The rearrangement joins TRBV28 to TRBJ2-7, with 7 bases fitting TRBD1. CDR3 length: 13 residues. V was pared by 6 bases and J by 6 bases, with 8 bases of the junction left unmatched. The germline V gene has CDR1 MDHEN and CDR2 SYDVKM. DNA of the CDR3: TGTGCCAGCAGCATCGGACAGGAGAGCGAGCAGTACTTC. Translated: CASSIGQESEQYF.